A single sample is the source of the 6 T cell receptor beta chains below, sequenced in a study of blood T cell repertoires in COVID-19. Libraries were prepared by immunoSEQ multiplex PCR; TCRdb keeps only in-frame clonotypes and omits some of them. This sample has 200,000 or so clones, with 70% to 90% found just once. The source material was peripheral blood. The receptors stem from a woman aged 40 to 50 who had recovered from COVID-19.

The genes are TRBV19 and TRBJ2-5; weak D call: TRBD1 (5 bases). This CDR3 spans 18 amino acids. CDR1 and CDR2 (germline): LNHDA, SQIVND (reference sequence). Trimming took off 6 bases at V and 0 bases at J, with 23 bases between the two ends. The CDR3 is CASSSDSQDIGNQETQYF. CDR3 sequence (DNA): TGTGCCAGTAGCTCCGATAGCCAGGACATAGGAAACCAAGAGACCCAGTACTTC.

This clone has only one observation. This rearrangement joins TRBV28 to TRBJ2-3; TRBD1 agrees at 7 bases. Germline V gene lookup returns CDR1 MDHEN and CDR2 SYDVKM. The V segment lost 3 bases and the J segment 3 bases; nucleotides outside the gene matches: 12. This CDR3 is 17 amino acids long. The CDR3 loop reads CASSFEAQGIWTDTQYF. CDR3 DNA: TGTGCCAGCAGTTTTGAGGCACAGGGGATTTGGACAGATACGCAGTATTTT. The full variable domain, rest sourced from reference TRBV28 and TRBJ2-3, is DVKVTQSSRYLVKRTGEKVFLECVQDMDHENMFWYRQDPGLGLRLIYFSYDVKMKEKGDIPEGYSVSREKKERFSLILESASTNQTSMYLCASSFEAQGIWTDTQYFGPGTRLTVL.

This sequence joins TRBV6-5 and TRBJ2-3; a possible D gene is TRBD2 (5 bases). V lost 6 bases and J lost 0, with 10 bases in between. Germline-derived CDR1 and CDR2 are MNHEY and SVGAGI. The CDR3 length is 14 residues. CDR3 bases: TGTGCCAGCAGCCCGGGAAGAAGCACAGATACGCAGTATTTT. Its protein is CASSPGRSTDTQYF.

The J gene is TRBJ2-3, the V gene TRBV5-1; D call uncertain. V shed 0 bases and J shed 6 bases, with 11 bases lying between them. In germline, CDR1 is SGHRS, CDR2 YFSETQ. The CDR3 totals 14 residues. The CDR3 here is CASSLAEYGDTQYF. The CDR3, as DNA: TGCGCCAGCAGCTTGGCCGAGTATGGTGATACGCAGTATTTT.

The chain couples TRBV28 to TRBJ2-5, with D possibly TRBD1 on 6 matching bases. Germline V lookup: CDR1 MDHEN, CDR2 SYDVKM. The germline V and J ends were trimmed by 5 bases and 9 bases, with 19 bases remaining between them. The CDR3 consists of 14 residues. The CDR3 nucleotides are TGTGCCAGCAGTCAACCCCTGGGGGCAGGGGCCCAGTACTTC. As protein: CASSQPLGAGAQYF.

J is TRBJ1-5 and V is TRBV7-8; TRBD1 aligns across 7 bases. This CDR3 comprises 16 residues. Trimming cost V 1 base and J 5 bases; bases outside gene matches: 8. CDR1 and CDR2 (germline): SGHVS, FQNEAQ. The CDR3 protein is CASSLGGRTGYQPQHF. CDR3 sequence (DNA): TGTGCCAGCAGCTTAGGAGGAAGGACAGGCTATCAGCCCCAGCATTTT. The full variable domain, completed using reference TRBV7-8 and TRBJ1-5, is GAGVSQSPRYKVAKRGQDVALRCDPISGHVSLFWYQQALGQGPEFLTYFQNEAQLDKSGLPSDRFFAERPEGSVSTLKIQRTQQEDSAVYLCASSLGGRTGYQPQHFGDGTRLSIL.